The clone carrying this T cell receptor beta chain was seen at least ten times. No antigen is known for it. CDR1 SGHTA and CDR2 FQGNSA come from the germline V gene. The CDR3 is 17 amino acids. Between the trimmed V and J ends, which lost 1 base and 4 bases, there was a span of 14 bases. The data belong to a study of T cell repertoires in cytomegalovirus infection. Background on the study: TCR beta signatures that were public indicated CMV infection and matching HLA type. Study-wide results and caveats: Across the ex vivo response, the dominant clonotypes were HLA-C-restricted CMV-specific TCR beta clonotypes.

TCRdb re-called the reads with MiXCR, one entry per CDR3 protein. The data contain 600,000 to 700,000 distinct CDR3 sequences, about 33% of them singletons. Sequencing was performed on cultured PBMCs, taken from culture after CMV antigen stimulation. This clonotype was sampled from a human donor in good health (CMV status not recorded). Some clones in this sample may be carry-over from other donors' samples. The gene calls are TRBV7-2 and TRBJ2-6; no firm D call. The CDR3 is CASSLDRAGPGANVLTF. In nucleotides, the CDR3 is TGTGCCAGCAGCTTAGATCGGGCCGGGCCCGGGGCCAACGTCCTGACTTTC.